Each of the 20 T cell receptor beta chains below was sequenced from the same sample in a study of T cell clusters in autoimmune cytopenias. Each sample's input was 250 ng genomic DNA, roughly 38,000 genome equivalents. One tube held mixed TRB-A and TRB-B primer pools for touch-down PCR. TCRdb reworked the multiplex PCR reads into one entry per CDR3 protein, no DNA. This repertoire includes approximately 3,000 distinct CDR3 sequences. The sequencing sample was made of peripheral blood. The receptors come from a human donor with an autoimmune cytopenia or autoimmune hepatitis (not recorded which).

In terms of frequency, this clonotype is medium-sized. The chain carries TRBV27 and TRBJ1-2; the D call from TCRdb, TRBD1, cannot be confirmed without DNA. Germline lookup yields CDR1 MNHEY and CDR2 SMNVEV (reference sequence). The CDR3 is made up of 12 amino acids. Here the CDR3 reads CAIRTGKYGYTF.

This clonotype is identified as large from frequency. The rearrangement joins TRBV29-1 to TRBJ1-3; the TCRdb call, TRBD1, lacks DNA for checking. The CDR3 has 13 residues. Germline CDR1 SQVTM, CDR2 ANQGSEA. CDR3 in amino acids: CSVLQTGSNTIYF.

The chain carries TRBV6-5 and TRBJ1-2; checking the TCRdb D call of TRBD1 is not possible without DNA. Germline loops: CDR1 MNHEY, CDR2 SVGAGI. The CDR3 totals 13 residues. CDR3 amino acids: CASTLHRGGGYTF.

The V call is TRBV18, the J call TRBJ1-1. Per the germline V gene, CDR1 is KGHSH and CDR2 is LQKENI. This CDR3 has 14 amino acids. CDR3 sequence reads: CASSPVPTKTEAFF.

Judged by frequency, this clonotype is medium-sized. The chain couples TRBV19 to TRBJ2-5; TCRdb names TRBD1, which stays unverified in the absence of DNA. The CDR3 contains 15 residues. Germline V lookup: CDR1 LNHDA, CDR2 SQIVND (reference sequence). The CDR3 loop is CASSTPRLAAETQYF.

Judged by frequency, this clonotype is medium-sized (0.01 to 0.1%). The CDR3 loop reads CASSDPRGGETQYF. The rearrangement joins TRBV6-1 to TRBJ2-5; the D gene TCRdb calls, TRBD1, cannot be checked with no DNA. Looked up from germline, CDR1 is MNHNS and CDR2 is SASEGT. This CDR3 has 14 residues.

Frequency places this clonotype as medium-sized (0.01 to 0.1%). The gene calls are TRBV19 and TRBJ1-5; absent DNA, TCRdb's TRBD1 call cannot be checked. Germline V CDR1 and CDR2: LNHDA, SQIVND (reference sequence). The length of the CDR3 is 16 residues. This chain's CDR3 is CASSLGHTRGNQPQHF.

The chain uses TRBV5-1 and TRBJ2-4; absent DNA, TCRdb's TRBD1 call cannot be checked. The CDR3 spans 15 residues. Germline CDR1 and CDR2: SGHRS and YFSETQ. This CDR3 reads CASSPRAGLDGIQYF.

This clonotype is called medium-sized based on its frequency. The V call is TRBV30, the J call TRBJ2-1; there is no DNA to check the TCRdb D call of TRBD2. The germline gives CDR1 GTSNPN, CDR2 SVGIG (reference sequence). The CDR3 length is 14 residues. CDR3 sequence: CAWSVGLAVDEQFF.

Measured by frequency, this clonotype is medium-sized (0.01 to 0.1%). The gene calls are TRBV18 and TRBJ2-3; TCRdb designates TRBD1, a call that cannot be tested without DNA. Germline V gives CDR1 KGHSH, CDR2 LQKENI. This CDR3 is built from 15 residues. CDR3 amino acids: CASSPGQGAADTQYF.

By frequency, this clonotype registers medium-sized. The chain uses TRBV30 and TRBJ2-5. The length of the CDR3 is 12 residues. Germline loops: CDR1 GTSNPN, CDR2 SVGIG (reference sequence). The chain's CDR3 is CAWSDRPLTQYF.

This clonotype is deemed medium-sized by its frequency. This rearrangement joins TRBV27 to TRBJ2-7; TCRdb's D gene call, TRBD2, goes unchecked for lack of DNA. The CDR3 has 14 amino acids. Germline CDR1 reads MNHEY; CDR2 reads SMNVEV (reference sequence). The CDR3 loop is CASSLSGGTYEQYF.

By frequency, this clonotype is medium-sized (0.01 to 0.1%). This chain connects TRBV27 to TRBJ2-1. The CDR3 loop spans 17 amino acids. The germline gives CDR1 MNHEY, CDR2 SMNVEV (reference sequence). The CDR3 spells CASKEVQTTHSYNEQFF.

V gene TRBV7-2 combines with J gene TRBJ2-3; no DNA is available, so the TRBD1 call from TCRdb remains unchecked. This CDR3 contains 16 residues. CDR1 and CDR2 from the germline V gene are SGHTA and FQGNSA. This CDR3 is CDSSSRTGNIEDTQYF.

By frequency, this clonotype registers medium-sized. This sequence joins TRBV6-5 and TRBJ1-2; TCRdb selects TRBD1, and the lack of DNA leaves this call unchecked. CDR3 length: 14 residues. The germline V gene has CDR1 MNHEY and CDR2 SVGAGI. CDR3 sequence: CASSFSAGVYGYTF.

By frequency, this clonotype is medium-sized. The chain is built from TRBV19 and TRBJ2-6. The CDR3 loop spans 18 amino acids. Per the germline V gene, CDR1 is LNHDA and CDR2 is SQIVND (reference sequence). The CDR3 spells CASSIGQITFSGANVLTF.

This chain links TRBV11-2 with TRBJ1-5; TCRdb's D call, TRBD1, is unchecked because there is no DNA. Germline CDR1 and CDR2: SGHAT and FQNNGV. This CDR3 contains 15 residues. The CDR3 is CASSWGTGGDQPQHF.

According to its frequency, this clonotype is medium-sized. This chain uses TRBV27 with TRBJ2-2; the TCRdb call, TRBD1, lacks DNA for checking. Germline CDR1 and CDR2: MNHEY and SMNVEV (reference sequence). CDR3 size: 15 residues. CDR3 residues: CASKGTGGLGGELFF.

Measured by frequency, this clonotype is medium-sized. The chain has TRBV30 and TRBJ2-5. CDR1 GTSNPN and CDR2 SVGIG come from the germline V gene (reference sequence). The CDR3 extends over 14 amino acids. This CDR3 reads CAWSVHRPQETQYF.

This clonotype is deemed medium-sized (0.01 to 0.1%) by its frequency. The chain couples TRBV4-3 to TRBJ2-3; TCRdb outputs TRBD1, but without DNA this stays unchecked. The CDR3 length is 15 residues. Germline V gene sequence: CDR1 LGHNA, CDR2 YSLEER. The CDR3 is CASSHILRDTYTQYF.